This is a list of T cell receptor beta chains from one sample in a study of identical twins. A single record per CDR3 protein comes from TCRdb applying MiXCR to the 5' RACE reads. Of about 700,000 distinct CDR3 sequences listed, under 9% were seen once; the top ten hold more than 0.75%. These records were also assigned to another study, of yellow fever vaccine responses in identical twins.

What was sequenced was PBMCs. The receptors were sampled from a woman between 18 and 29 years old in good health. Each CDR3 is given with its conserved first and last residue. Each record gives: J gene, D gene, clone size, V gene, CDR3 DNA, CDR3 protein. The D gene is left open where the match is weak. Where a row states a size, it is once, few, many or the class of an expanded clone; other rows omit it.

j_gene: TRBJ1-2
d_gene: .
abundance: .
v_gene: TRBV9
CDR3nt: TGTGCCAGCAGCGTAGCGCAGGGTGGCTACACCTTC
CDR3aa: CASSVAQGGYTF

j_gene: TRBJ2-2
d_gene: .
abundance: .
v_gene: TRBV19
CDR3nt: TGTGCCAGTAGTATAGCCCTGGCTGGACGAGCCGGGGAGCTGTTTTTT
CDR3aa: CASSIALAGRAGELFF

j_gene: TRBJ2-7
d_gene: TRBD2
abundance: .
v_gene: TRBV4-3
CDR3nt: TGCGCCAGCAGCCAAGAGCTAGCGGGAGGGCCATACTACGAGCAGTACTTC
CDR3aa: CASSQELAGGPYYEQYF

j_gene: TRBJ2-5
d_gene: TRBD2
abundance: many
v_gene: TRBV9
CDR3nt: TGTGCCAGCAGCGAGCGGGGGCGAAAAGAGACCCAGTACTTC
CDR3aa: CASSERGRKETQYF

j_gene: TRBJ1-5
d_gene: .
abundance: .
v_gene: TRBV6-2/TRBV6-3
CDR3nt: TGTGCCAGCAGTTACTTTGTGGGAAGAGGGCCCCAGCATTTT
CDR3aa: CASSYFVGRGPQHF

j_gene: TRBJ1-6
d_gene: TRBD1
abundance: once
v_gene: TRBV13
CDR3nt: TGTGCCAGCAGCCTTACCCTCAGGGGGTCGTCTGATTCACCCCTCCACTTT
CDR3aa: CASSLTLRGSSDSPLHF

j_gene: TRBJ2-5
d_gene: TRBD2
abundance: .
v_gene: TRBV14
CDR3nt: TGTGCCAGCAGCCACAGGGAGGGACGAGCAGAGACCCAGTACTTC
CDR3aa: CASSHREGRAETQYF

j_gene: TRBJ2-7
d_gene: .
abundance: many
v_gene: TRBV4-3
CDR3nt: TGCGCCAGCAGCCAAGATGGTGTAAGGCCCTTGCAGTACTTC
CDR3aa: CASSQDGVRPLQYF

j_gene: TRBJ1-5
d_gene: TRBD1
abundance: few
v_gene: TRBV20-1
CDR3nt: TGCAGTGCTACGAGACAGGGAAGGGGAGATCAGCCCCAGCATTTT
CDR3aa: CSATRQGRGDQPQHF

j_gene: TRBJ2-7
d_gene: .
abundance: few
v_gene: TRBV7-2
CDR3nt: TGTGCCAGCAGCTTAGACGGTGGGTTATACGAGCAGTACTTC
CDR3aa: CASSLDGGLYEQYF

j_gene: TRBJ2-1
d_gene: TRBD2
abundance: .
v_gene: TRBV24-1
CDR3nt: TGTGCCACCAGTGGGGCACTAGCGGTTAATGAGCAGTTCTTC
CDR3aa: CATSGALAVNEQFF

j_gene: TRBJ2-2
d_gene: .
abundance: few
v_gene: TRBV11-2
CDR3nt: TGTGCCAGCAGTCTAGAGGACGCCGGGGAGCTGTTTTTT
CDR3aa: CASSLEDAGELFF

j_gene: TRBJ2-1
d_gene: TRBD1
abundance: .
v_gene: TRBV7-9
CDR3nt: TGTGCCAGCAGCCCGACCTCGGGACAGGGATACAATGAGCAGTTCTTC
CDR3aa: CASSPTSGQGYNEQFF

j_gene: TRBJ2-1
d_gene: TRBD2
abundance: few
v_gene: TRBV20-1
CDR3nt: TGCAGTGCTAGGGCCGGACTAGCGGGAGGCGGGGAGTACAATGAGCAGTTCTTC
CDR3aa: CSARAGLAGGGEYNEQFF

j_gene: TRBJ1-5
d_gene: .
abundance: .
v_gene: TRBV3-1
CDR3nt: TGTGCCTCCTGCCAAGATCACGAGTCTCAGCCGCCCCAGCATTTT
CDR3aa: CASCQDHESQPPQHF

j_gene: TRBJ1-1
d_gene: .
abundance: .
v_gene: TRBV4-3
CDR3nt: TGCGCCAGCAGCCAAGATAGGCTAACGAACACTGAAGCTTTCTTT
CDR3aa: CASSQDRLTNTEAFF

j_gene: TRBJ2-1
d_gene: TRBD2
abundance: .
v_gene: TRBV19
CDR3nt: TGTGCCAGTAGTATAGCAGCGGGGGAGCAGTTCTTC
CDR3aa: CASSIAAGEQFF

j_gene: TRBJ2-4
d_gene: .
abundance: .
v_gene: TRBV27
CDR3nt: TGTGCCAGCAGTTCCTCTCTAAGCCCCTCAGTCATTCAGTACTTC
CDR3aa: CASSSSLSPSVIQYF

j_gene: TRBJ2-4
d_gene: .
abundance: many
v_gene: TRBV7-3
CDR3nt: TGTGCCAGCAGACCCGGGACACTAGCCAAAAACATTCAGTACTTC
CDR3aa: CASRPGTLAKNIQYF

j_gene: TRBJ2-7
d_gene: TRBD2
abundance: few
v_gene: TRBV29-1
CDR3nt: TGCAGCGTTCAGGTGGCGGGGGGCTACTACGAGCAGTACTTC
CDR3aa: CSVQVAGGYYEQYF

j_gene: TRBJ2-7
d_gene: TRBD1
abundance: .
v_gene: TRBV6-9
CDR3nt: TGTGCCAGCAGTTATGGACAGGGGGTCCCCTACGAGCAGTACTTC
CDR3aa: CASSYGQGVPYEQYF

j_gene: TRBJ2-1
d_gene: TRBD2
abundance: .
v_gene: TRBV11-2
CDR3nt: TGTGCCAGCAGCTTAGGCGGGCGGGAGTGGCTTGAAGAGCAGTTCTTC
CDR3aa: CASSLGGREWLEEQFF

j_gene: TRBJ2-6
d_gene: .
abundance: few
v_gene: TRBV5-1
CDR3nt: TGCGCCAGCAGCCCACCAAACGCCCCGGACGTCCTGACTTTC
CDR3aa: CASSPPNAPDVLTF

j_gene: TRBJ2-2
d_gene: .
abundance: few
v_gene: TRBV28
CDR3nt: TGTGCCGCGCAAGGAAAAGCCGGGGAGCTGTTTTTT
CDR3aa: CAAQGKAGELFF

j_gene: TRBJ2-7
d_gene: .
abundance: .
v_gene: TRBV7-9
CDR3nt: TGTGCCAGCAGCGTCGGATCAGGGAACGAGCAGTACTTC
CDR3aa: CASSVGSGNEQYF

j_gene: TRBJ2-1
d_gene: .
abundance: .
v_gene: TRBV2
CDR3nt: TGTGCCAGCAGCGGAGGACTGGACAATGAGCAGTTCTTC
CDR3aa: CASSGGLDNEQFF

j_gene: TRBJ2-1
d_gene: TRBD2
abundance: few
v_gene: TRBV28
CDR3nt: TGTGCCAGCAGCCGCCGGGGGGGCAGCGATGAGCAGTTCTTC
CDR3aa: CASSRRGGSDEQFF

j_gene: TRBJ2-1
d_gene: TRBD2
abundance: few
v_gene: TRBV4-3
CDR3nt: TGCGCCAGCAGCCCTCACGCGGGACTAGAGGGTAGTGGTGAGCAGTTCTTC
CDR3aa: CASSPHAGLEGSGEQFF

j_gene: TRBJ2-7
d_gene: TRBD2
abundance: .
v_gene: TRBV5-1
CDR3nt: TGCGCCAGCAGCTTGGGGGCTAGCGGGGGTTCCTACGAGCAGTACTTC
CDR3aa: CASSLGASGGSYEQYF